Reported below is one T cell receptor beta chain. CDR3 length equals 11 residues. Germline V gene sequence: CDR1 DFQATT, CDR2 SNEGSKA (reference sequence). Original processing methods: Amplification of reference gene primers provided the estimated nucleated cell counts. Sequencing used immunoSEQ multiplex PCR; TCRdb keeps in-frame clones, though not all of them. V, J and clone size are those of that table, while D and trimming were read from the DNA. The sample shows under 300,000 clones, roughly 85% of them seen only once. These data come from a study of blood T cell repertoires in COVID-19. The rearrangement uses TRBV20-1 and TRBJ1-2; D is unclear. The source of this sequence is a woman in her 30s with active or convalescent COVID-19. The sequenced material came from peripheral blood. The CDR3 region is CQARRGNGYTF. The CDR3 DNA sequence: TGCCAAGCCCGGAGAGGGAATGGCTACACCTTC.